Listed below are T cell receptor beta chains from one sample, sequenced in a study of blood T cell repertoires in COVID-19. Only in-frame clones appear in the TCRdb table, and some are missing; sequencing was by immunoSEQ multiplex PCR. The sample gives 240,000 or so clones, about 88% of which show up once; under 9% is in the top ten. Sequenced sample: peripheral blood. Receptors originate from an older woman with active or convalescent COVID-19. Each CDR3 is given with its conserved first and last residue. The D gene is left open where the match is weak. Rows may omit the clone size; those that give it use once, few, many or a size class.

V gene	J gene	D gene	clone size	CDR3 length	CDR3 protein	CDR3 DNA
TRBV18	TRBJ2-7	-	-	12	CASSLEAYEQYF	TGTGCCAGCTCACTAGAGGCCTACGAGCAGTACTTC
TRBV5-6	TRBJ1-2	-	-	13	CASKGTGNYGYTF	TGTGCCAGCAAGGGAACAGGGAACTATGGCTACACCTTC
TRBV3-1/TRBV3-2	TRBJ2-7	-	once	17	CASSQGIMGQGSGKQYF	TGTGCCAGCAGCCAAGGGATAATGGGCCAGGGGTCGGGGAAGCAGTACTTC
TRBV3-1/TRBV3-2	TRBJ2-2	-	few	15	CASSQPSGNTGELFF	TGTGCCAGCAGCCAACCCAGCGGGAACACCGGGGAGCTGTTTTTT
TRBV4-2	TRBJ1-3	TRBD1	-	19	CASSQESRRGPSSGNTIYF	TGTGCCAGCAGCCAAGAAAGTAGGAGGGGGCCCAGCTCTGGAAACACCATATATTTT
TRBV5-1	TRBJ1-4	-	-	17	CASSATPQGSRSEKLFF	TGCGCCAGCAGCGCCACCCCCCAGGGAAGTCGGAGTGAAAAACTGTTTTTT
TRBV5-4	TRBJ1-3	-	-	15	CASSWDGSSGNTIYF	TGTGCCAGCAGCTGGGACGGGAGCTCTGGAAACACCATATATTTT
TRBV6-6	TRBJ1-3	-	few	10	CASFRDTIYF	TGTGCCAGCTTTCGGGACACCATATATTTT
TRBV6-4	TRBJ1-5	-	once	13	CASSDSRDQPQHF	TGTGCCAGCAGTGACTCCAGGGATCAGCCCCAGCATTTT
TRBV7-2	TRBJ2-7	TRBD2	-	14	CASSFGTSSHEQYF	TGTGCCAGCAGTTTTGGGACTAGTAGCCACGAGCAGTACTTC
TRBV15	TRBJ2-2	TRBD2	-	15	CATSRDNAGGGELFF	TGTGCCACCAGCAGAGATAACGCGGGGGGTGGGGAGCTGTTTTTT
TRBV27	TRBJ1-3	-	-	16	CASNFRVDPRWNTIYF	TGTGCCAGCAATTTCAGGGTCGACCCCCGGTGGAACACCATATATTTT
TRBV10-3	TRBJ1-6	-	-	13	CALAAGAGSPLHF	TGTGCCTTGGCCGCAGGGGCGGGTTCACCCCTCCACTTT
TRBV7-2	TRBJ2-3	-	once	15	CASFQGGAATDTQYF	TGTGCCAGCTTTCAGGGCGGGGCGGCCACAGATACGCAGTATTTT
TRBV5-1	TRBJ2-7	-	-	17	CASSLDLRAVAAGEQYF	TGCGCCAGCAGCTTGGACCTTCGGGCCGTGGCCGCGGGCGAGCAGTACTTC
TRBV7-2	TRBJ1-4	-	-	16	CASSTRIGQRGEKLFF	TGTGCCAGCAGCACACGAATCGGACAAAGGGGGGAAAAACTGTTTTTT
TRBV15	TRBJ1-2	TRBD1	-	20	CATSRELGFVGTGGGYGYTF	TGTGCCACCAGCAGAGAATTAGGCTTTGTAGGGACAGGGGGGGGCTATGGCTACACCTTC
TRBV27	TRBJ1-5	TRBD1	-	16	CASSLFVGQGNQPQHF	TGTGCCAGCAGTTTATTCGTGGGACAGGGCAATCAGCCCCAGCATTTT
TRBV6-2/TRBV6-3	TRBJ2-1	TRBD1	-	14	CASSYSGTGGSKFF	TGTGCCAGCAGTTACTCCGGGACAGGGGGATCGAAGTTCTTC
TRBV14	TRBJ1-2	-	once	16	CASSQEGHRPTYGYTF	TGTGCCAGCAGCCAAGAGGGGCACCGCCCAACGTATGGCTACACCTTC
TRBV6-1	TRBJ2-7	-	-	14	CASSEESRAGEQYF	TGTGCCAGCAGTGAAGAGTCGAGGGCGGGAGAGCAGTACTTC
TRBV18	TRBJ1-1	-	-	14	CASSPARGNTEAFF	TGTGCCAGCTCACCGGCCAGGGGGAACACTGAAGCTTTCTTT
TRBV24-1	TRBJ1-3	TRBD1	few	16	CATSGGQAGSGNTIYF	TGTGCCACCAGTGGGGGACAGGCTGGCTCTGGAAACACCATATATTTT
TRBV15	TRBJ2-7	-	-	17	CATSRRSAFDSHYEQYF	TGTGCCACCAGCAGACGGTCGGCCTTCGACAGCCACTACGAGCAGTACTTC
TRBV7-2	TRBJ2-1	-	-	15	CASSPRPGSYNEQFF	TGTGCCAGCAGCCCCCGCCCGGGATCCTACAATGAGCAGTTCTTC
TRBV29-1	TRBJ1-1	-	-	10	CSVRNTEAFF	TGCAGCGTGCGGAACACTGAAGCTTTCTTT
TRBV18	TRBJ1-3	-	-	15	CASSPLADNRNTIYF	TGTGCCAGCTCACCACTGGCGGACAATAGAAACACCATATATTTT